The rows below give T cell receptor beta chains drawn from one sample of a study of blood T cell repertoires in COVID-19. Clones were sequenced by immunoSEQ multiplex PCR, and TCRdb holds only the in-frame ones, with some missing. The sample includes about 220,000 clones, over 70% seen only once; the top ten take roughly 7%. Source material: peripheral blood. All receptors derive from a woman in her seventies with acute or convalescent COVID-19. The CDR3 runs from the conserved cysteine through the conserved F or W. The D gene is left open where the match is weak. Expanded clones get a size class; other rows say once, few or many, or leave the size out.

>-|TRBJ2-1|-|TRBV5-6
CASSLTSPEQFF
TGTGCCAGCAGCTTAACTTCGCCTGAGCAGTTCTTC
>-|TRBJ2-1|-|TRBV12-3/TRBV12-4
CASGQAGRYEQFF
TGTGCCAGCGGGCAGGCAGGGAGGTATGAGCAGTTCTTC
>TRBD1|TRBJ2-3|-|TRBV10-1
CASSESRTGNTDTQYF
TGCGCCAGCAGTGAGTCTAGGACAGGAAATACGGATACGCAGTATTTT
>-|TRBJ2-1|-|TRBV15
CATSSPHRLGGEQFF
TGTGCCACCAGCAGCCCCCATAGGTTGGGAGGTGAGCAGTTCTTC
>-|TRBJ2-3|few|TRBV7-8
CASSLVARGDTQYF
TGTGCCAGCAGCTTAGTTGCCCGAGGAGATACGCAGTATTTT
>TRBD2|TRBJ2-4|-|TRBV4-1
CASSQGEGRGAIQYF
TGCGCCAGCAGTCAAGGGGAGGGCAGAGGGGCAATTCAGTACTTC
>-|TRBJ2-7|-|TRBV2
CASSEWRQDQYF
TGTGCCAGCAGTGAATGGAGACAGGACCAGTACTTC
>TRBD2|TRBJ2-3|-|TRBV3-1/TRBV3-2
CASSQGILAGALTDTQYF
TGTGCCAGCAGCCAAGGGATTCTAGCGGGGGCCCTCACAGATACGCAGTATTTT
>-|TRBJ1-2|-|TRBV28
CASSLDGRSGYTF
TGTGCCAGCAGTTTAGACGGTCGGAGCGGCTACACCTTC
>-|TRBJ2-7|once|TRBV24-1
CATSDSSYEQYF
TGTGCCACCAGTGACTCCTCCTACGAGCAGTACTTC
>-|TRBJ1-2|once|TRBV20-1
CSASSSPRGVYGYTF
TGCAGTGCTAGTTCTTCCCCCAGGGGCGTTTATGGCTACACCTTC
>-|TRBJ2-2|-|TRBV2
CASRQSYTGELFF
TGTGCCAGCAGACAGTCCTACACCGGGGAGCTGTTTTTT
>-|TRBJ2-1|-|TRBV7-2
CASSYRGGNEQFF
TGTGCCAGCAGCTATAGGGGGGGAAATGAGCAGTTCTTC
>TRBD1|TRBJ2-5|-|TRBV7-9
CASSRGQGGTSTETQYF
TGTGCCAGCAGCCGAGGACAGGGAGGCACGTCCACGGAGACCCAGTACTTC
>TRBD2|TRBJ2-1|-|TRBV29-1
CSVETSGVYNEQFF
TGCAGCGTTGAAACTAGCGGGGTCTACAATGAGCAGTTCTTC
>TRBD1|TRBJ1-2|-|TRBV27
CASSLRGTGAQANYGYTF
TGTGCCAGCAGTCTCCGGGGGACAGGGGCCCAAGCTAACTATGGCTACACCTTC
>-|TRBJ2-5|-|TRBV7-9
CASSSPGWAETQYF
TGTGCCAGCAGCTCACCGGGGTGGGCGGAGACCCAGTACTTC
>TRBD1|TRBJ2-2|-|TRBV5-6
CASSRRDRGGSGELFF
TGTGCCAGCAGCCGGCGGGACAGGGGTGGTTCCGGGGAGCTGTTTTTT
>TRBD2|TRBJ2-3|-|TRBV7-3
CASSLTSGGSLFTDTQYF
TGTGCCAGCAGCTTAACTAGCGGGGGGTCCTTGTTCACAGATACGCAGTATTTT
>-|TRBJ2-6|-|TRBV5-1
CASSFRSYSGANVLTF
TGCGCCAGTTCCTTCAGGTCCTACTCTGGGGCCAACGTCCTGACTTTC
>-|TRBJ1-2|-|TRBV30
CAWRTGTSYGYTF
TGTGCCTGGAGGACCGGGACTTCCTATGGCTACACCTTC
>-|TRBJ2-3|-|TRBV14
CASSQATGVWSTDTQYF
TGTGCCAGCAGCCAAGCGACGGGGGTCTGGAGCACAGATACGCAGTATTTT
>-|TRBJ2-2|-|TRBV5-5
CASTHPGQYTGELFF
TGTGCCAGCACTCACCCAGGACAGTACACCGGGGAGCTGTTTTTT
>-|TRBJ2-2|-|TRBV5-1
CASSRGTVNTGELFF
TGCGCCAGCAGCCGCGGGACGGTGAACACCGGGGAGCTGTTTTTT
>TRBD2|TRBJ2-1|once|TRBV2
CASSEIAGANNEQFF
TGTGCCAGCAGTGAAATAGCGGGGGCGAACAATGAGCAGTTCTTC
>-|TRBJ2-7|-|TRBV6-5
CASRDRSPYEQYF
TGTGCCAGCAGAGACAGGTCCCCCTACGAGCAGTACTTC
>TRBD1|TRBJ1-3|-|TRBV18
CASSKLSGTGSPNTIYF
TGTGCCAGCTCAAAACTTTCCGGGACAGGGAGTCCAAACACCATATATTTT